This record concerns one T cell receptor beta chain sequence. The antigen this receptor binds is unknown. No much larger clone is present one base from it, and per-base qualities are unavailable. Libraries came from the immunoSEQ multiplex PCR assay. What TCRdb holds here is the immuneACCESS table cut down to in-frame rearrangements. Part of the clones is not present; checked against another copy, under half of the missing clones reflect an unresolved V gene, and the others are unexplained. Counted in this sample were 20,000 to 25,000 clones; around 93% of them appeared once. Together, the top ten hold 0.55% to 0.7% of the sample. This sample is drawn from a study of T cell changes during pregnancy in multiple sclerosis (dated by TCRdb to the late 2010s). About the investigation overall: In women with multiple sclerosis, the researchers looked at how the T cell repertoire shifted as pregnancy progressed.

Including cysteine and phenylalanine, the CDR3 has 14 amino acids. Just the 42-base CDR3 DNA is kept, in frame starting at base 1. CDR1 and CDR2 were assigned from the germline V gene as SGHRS and YFSETQ. V drops 4 bases and J drops 5 bases, leaving 15 bases in between. Here the chain combines TRBV5-1 and TRBJ1-1; tentative D gene TRBD1, with 6 bases matching. This clonotype originated in a female donor with multiple sclerosis, enrolled in a pregnancy study. The source material was CD4+ T cells from peripheral blood mononuclear cells, sampled in the third trimester of pregnancy. The DNA sequence is given as TGCGCCAGCAGCCCGTTTGAACAGGGAACTGAAGCTTTCTTT. Its protein product is CASSPFEQGTEAFF.